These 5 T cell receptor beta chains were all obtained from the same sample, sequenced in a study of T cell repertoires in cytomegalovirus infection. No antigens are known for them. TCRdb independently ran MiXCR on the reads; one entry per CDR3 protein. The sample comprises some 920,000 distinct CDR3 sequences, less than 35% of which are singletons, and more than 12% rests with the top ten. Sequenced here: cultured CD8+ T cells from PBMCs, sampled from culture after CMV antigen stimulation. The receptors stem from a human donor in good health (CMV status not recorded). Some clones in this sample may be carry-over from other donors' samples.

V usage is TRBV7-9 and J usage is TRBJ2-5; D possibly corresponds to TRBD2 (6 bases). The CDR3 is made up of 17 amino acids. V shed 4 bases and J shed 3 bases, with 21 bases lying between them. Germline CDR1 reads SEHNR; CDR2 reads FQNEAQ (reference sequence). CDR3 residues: CASSYLPGRSAKETQYF. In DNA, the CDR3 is TGTGCCAGCAGCTACCTCCCGGGGAGGAGCGCAAAAGAGACCCAGTACTTC.

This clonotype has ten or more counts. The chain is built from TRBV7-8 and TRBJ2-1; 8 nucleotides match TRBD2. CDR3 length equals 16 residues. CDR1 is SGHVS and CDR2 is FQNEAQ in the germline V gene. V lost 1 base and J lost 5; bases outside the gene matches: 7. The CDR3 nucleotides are TGTGCCAGCAGCTTAGGGACACCGGGACTAGACAATGAGCAGTTCTTC. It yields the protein CASSLGTPGLDNEQFF.

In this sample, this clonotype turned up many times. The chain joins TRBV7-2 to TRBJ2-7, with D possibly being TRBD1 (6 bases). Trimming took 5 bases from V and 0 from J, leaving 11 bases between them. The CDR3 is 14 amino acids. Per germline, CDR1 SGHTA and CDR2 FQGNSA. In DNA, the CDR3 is TGTGCCAGCAGCCCCGAAGGGGGCTCCTACGAGCAGTACGTC. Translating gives CASSPEGGSYEQYV.

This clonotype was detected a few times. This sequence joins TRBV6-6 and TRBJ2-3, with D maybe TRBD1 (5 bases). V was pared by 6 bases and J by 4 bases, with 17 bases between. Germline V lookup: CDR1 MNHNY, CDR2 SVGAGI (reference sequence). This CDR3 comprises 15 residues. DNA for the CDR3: TGTGCCAGCAGCGAAACCGACAGTGGGTCAGATACGCAGTATTTT. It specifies CASSETDSGSDTQYF.

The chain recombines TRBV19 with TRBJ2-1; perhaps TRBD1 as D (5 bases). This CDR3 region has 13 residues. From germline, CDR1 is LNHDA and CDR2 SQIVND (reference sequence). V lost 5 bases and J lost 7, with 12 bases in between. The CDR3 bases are TGTGCCAGTAGTGGGGCCCATTGGAATGAGCAGTTCTTC. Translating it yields CASSGAHWNEQFF.